This TCR beta chain came from a study of OX40 agonist ivuxolimab in advanced cancers. Some background on the complete study: Ivuxolimab was an agonistic, fully human IgG2 monoclonal antibody directed against OX40 (CD134), a costimulatory receptor. Of the 52 patients in dose escalation, 19 had hepatocellular carcinoma, some 15 had melanoma, 9 had renal cell carcinoma and 9 had head and neck cancer. Partial responses occurred in three dose-escalation patients, of whom one had hepatocellular carcinoma and two had cutaneous melanoma. Peripheral TCRbeta sequencing aimed to test whether ivuxolimab altered TCR sequence diversity and caused clonal T-cell expansion. In the dose-escalation cohort, about four fifths of patients were male, and the mean age was roughly 60 years with a range of about 20 to 79. Prior anti-PD-1, anti-PD-L1 or anti-CTLA-4 therapy was permitted, and about two fifths of dose-escalation patients had received checkpoint inhibitors. Intravenous ivuxolimab was administered to patients every 2 weeks at six dose levels: 0.01, 0.1, 0.3, 1.5, 3 and 10 mg/kg. The monotherapy dose-escalation portion (N of about 50 patients) of the phase I ivuxolimab trial is reported in the paper. Study-wide conclusions, independent of this receptor: In the 0.1-3.0 mg/kg groups, partial responders were among the patients with the lowest normalized peripheral clonal expansion, particularly in CD8+ T cells. At doses of 0.1 to 3.0 mg/kg, clonal expansion of both CD4+ and CD8+ T cells in blood was seen between baseline and week 6. After ivuxolimab, more expanded clones were found on average in CD8+ T cells than in CD4+ T cells. The antigen specificity of the clonally expanded peripheral T cells was not determined. Low levels of normalized T-cell clonal expansion were also seen in some patients who did not respond.

Genomic DNA was extracted from sorted cells for sequencing of the TCRbeta CDR3 region. The immunoSEQ Assay was used to sequence the TCRbeta CDR3 regions. TCRdb holds this immuneACCESS table with in-frame rearrangements only. Some clones are missing; in checked studies, unresolved V genes explain under half, and the rest has no known cause. The sample records around 63,000 clones, about nine tenths of which are singletons. The ten largest clones capture more than 20% of the sample. Note on this clone: Its recognized antigen is unknown. Per-base qualities were not stored, and no clone one base away is much larger.

Patients with a history of autoimmune disease or receiving systemic immunosuppression were excluded from the trial. Peripheral blood for TCR sequencing was collected from all dose cohorts at baseline, on cycle 4 day 1, and on cycle 7 day 1. Samples came from an open-label, multicenter, first-in-human phase I dose-escalation trial of ivuxolimab. Adults with locally advanced or metastatic melanoma, renal cell, hepatocellular, or head and neck squamous cell carcinoma were enrolled in the trial. Before TCR sequencing, CD4+ T cells and CD8+ T cells from peripheral blood were sorted into separate populations. CDR1 MNHEY and CDR2 SVGAGI were looked up in the germline V gene. From the cysteine through the phenylalanine, the CDR3 covers 13 amino acids. The kept DNA is CDR3 alone, 39 bases in frame from the first base. V is cut back by 2 bases and J by 7 bases, with 0 bases in the junction unmatched.

The receptor's source is an adult with an advanced solid tumor such as melanoma, head and neck, liver or kidney cancer. The input for sequencing was CD4+ or CD8+ T cells sorted from blood, taken in a trial of the OX40 agonist ivuxolimab. The chain employs TRBV6-5 and TRBJ2-7, and 12 junction bases match TRBD2. The nucleotide sequence reads as follows: TGTGCCAGCAGTTACGGACTAGCGGGAGAGCAGTACTTC. Translated, it gives CASSYGLAGEQYF.